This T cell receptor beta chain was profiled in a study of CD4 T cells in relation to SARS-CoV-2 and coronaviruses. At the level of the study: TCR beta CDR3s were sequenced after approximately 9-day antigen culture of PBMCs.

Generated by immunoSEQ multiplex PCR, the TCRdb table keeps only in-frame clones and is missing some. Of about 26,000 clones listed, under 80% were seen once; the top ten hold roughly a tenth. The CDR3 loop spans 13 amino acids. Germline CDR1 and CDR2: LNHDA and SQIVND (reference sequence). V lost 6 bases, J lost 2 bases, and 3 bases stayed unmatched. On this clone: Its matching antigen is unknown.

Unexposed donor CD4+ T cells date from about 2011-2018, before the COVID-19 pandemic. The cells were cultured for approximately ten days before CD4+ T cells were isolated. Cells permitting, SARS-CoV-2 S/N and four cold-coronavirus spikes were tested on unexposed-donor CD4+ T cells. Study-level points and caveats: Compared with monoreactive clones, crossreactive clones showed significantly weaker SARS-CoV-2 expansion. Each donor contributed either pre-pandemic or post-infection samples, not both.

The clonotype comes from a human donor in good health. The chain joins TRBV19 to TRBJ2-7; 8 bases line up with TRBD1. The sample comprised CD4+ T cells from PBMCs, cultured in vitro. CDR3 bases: TGTGCCAGTAGGGACAGGGCCACCTACGAGCAGTACTTC. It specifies CASRDRATYEQYF.